Each of the 28 T cell receptor beta chains below was sequenced from the same sample in a study of post-analysis software for immune sequencing data. General observations from the study: TRBV segments more frequent in patients than in controls numbered a few and included TRBV5-6, TRBV5-1 and TRBV20-1.

Their antigens are not known. Unique-molecular-identifier-tagged TCR beta cDNA libraries were used. Each CDR3 protein gets one entry after TCRdb re-called the PCR reads with MiXCR. The sample shows about 400,000 distinct CDR3 sequences, around a third of them seen only once. Sequencing was done on a sample of blood. Receptors were obtained from a girl between 10 and 17 years old with multiple sclerosis.

The chain is built from TRBV5-1 and TRBJ1-6; D is perhaps TRBD1 (5 bases). This CDR3 has 14 residues. V was shortened by 4 bases and J by 10 bases, with 15 bases between the two germline ends. Germline assignment: CDR1 SGHRS and CDR2 YFSETQ. The CDR3 DNA reads TGCGCCAGCAGCCTGGGGCGGGGCAGCTCACCCCTCCACTTT. This gives the protein CASSLGRGSSPLHF.

This clonotype was detected a few times. The rearrangement links TRBV6-1 to TRBJ2-7; 9 bases match TRBD1. The J call may not be correct, given that the DNA end is closer to TRBJ2-5. This CDR3 has 15 residues. Germline V lookup: CDR1 MNHNS, CDR2 SASEGT. CDR3 nucleotides: TGTGCCAGCAGTGGAAACAGGGGGCTCGGGGAGACCCAGTACTTC. It encodes CASSGNRGLGETQYF.

The V and J genes are TRBV28 and TRBJ2-6; a possible D gene is TRBD1 (6 bases). Germline-derived CDR1 and CDR2 are MDHEN and SYDVKM. The V end was cut by 1 base, the J end by 3 bases, with 10 bases between. This CDR3 comprises 16 residues. This CDR3 is CASSLSTGLGANVLTF. In DNA form, the CDR3 reads TGTGCCAGCAGTTTATCTACAGGGCTTGGGGCCAACGTCCTGACTTTC.

V usage is TRBV7-2 and J usage is TRBJ2-5; tentative D call: TRBD1 (6 bases). The CDR3 runs to 12 residues. Germline V gene data show CDR1 as SGHTA and CDR2 as FQGNSA. The V end lost 1 base, the J end lost 13 bases, and 13 bases lay between the germline ends. The chain's CDR3 is CASSLEQGKAYF. In DNA, the CDR3 is TGTGCCAGCAGCTTAGAACAGGGAAAGGCGTACTTC.

There are a few counts of this clonotype. This chain links TRBV5-1 with TRBJ1-2; D unresolved. This CDR3 has 14 amino acids. Deletions cut 0 bases from V and 3 bases from J, with 9 bases between. Germline V gene data show CDR1 as SGHRS and CDR2 as YFSETQ. The CDR3 sequence is CASSLGRWDYGYTF. In DNA form, the CDR3 reads TGCGCCAGCAGCTTGGGCAGGTGGGACTATGGCTACACCTTC.

CDR3 amino acids: CASSSQGALTEAFF. DNA of the CDR3: TGCGCCAGCAGCTCGCAGGGGGCCCTCACTGAAGCTTTCTTT. The V call is TRBV4-3, the J call TRBJ1-1; 8 nucleotides align to TRBD1. V lost 5 bases and J lost 4; bases outside the gene matches: 6. Germline assignment: CDR1 LGHNA and CDR2 YSLEER. CDR3 size: 14 residues.

This chain uses TRBV7-9 with TRBJ2-3; unclear D gene. The V and J ends lost 3 bases and 1 base respectively, with 5 bases between them. The CDR3 runs 13 residues. Germline V gene sequence: CDR1 SEHNR, CDR2 FQNEAQ (reference sequence). The CDR3 loop reads CASSLPRTDTQYF. As DNA, the CDR3 is TGTGCCAGCAGCTTGCCTCGCACAGATACGCAGTATTTT.

The chain links TRBV10-3 to TRBJ2-1; D may match TRBD1 or TRBD2 (5 bases each). V lost 4 bases and J 0 bases, leaving 37 bases between the germline ends. CDR3 length equals 24 residues. The germline V gene encodes CDR1 ENHRY and CDR2 SYGVKD. The CDR3 sequence: CAISVFASSVVSRGGRSSYNEQFF. The CDR3 DNA reads as TGTGCCATCAGTGTTTTCGCTAGTAGCGTAGTATCCCGGGGCGGGCGAAGCTCCTACAATGAGCAGTTCTTC.

With regard to this clonotype: Its ends do not fully match the called genes, so a read error is possible. This chain uses TRBV7-7 with TRBJ2-5; 9 nucleotides match TRBD1. Germline lookup yields CDR1 SSHAT and CDR2 FNYEAQ (reference sequence). This CDR3 spans 15 amino acids. The CDR3 sequence is CASSQQGQGQETQYF. The CDR3 region has the DNA TGTGCTAGCAGCCAACAGGGACAGGGCCAAGAGACCCAGTACTTC. The whole variable domain, filled in from reference TRBV7-7 and TRBJ2-5, reads GAGVSQSPRYKVTKRGQDVTLRCDPISSHATLYWYQQALGQGPEFLTYFNYEAQPDKSGLPSDRFSAERPEGSISTLTIQRTEQRDSAMYRCASSQQGQGQETQYFGPGTRLLVL.

This clonotype has only a few counts. J is TRBJ2-3 and V is TRBV7-3; TRBD2 might be the D (6 bases). The V gene lost 2 bases and the J gene lost 5 bases, with 11 bases spanning the gap. Per the germline V gene, CDR1 is SGHTA and CDR2 is FQGTGA. The CDR3 runs 14 residues. CDR3 DNA sequence: TGTGCCAGCAGCTTAGTACTAGCTGAAGATACGCAGTATTTT. Protein product: CASSLVLAEDTQYF.

The genes are TRBV29-1 and TRBJ2-5; D tentatively fits TRBD1 or TRBD2 (5 bases each). V dropped 6 bases and J dropped 11 bases, with 19 bases sitting between them. This CDR3 has 12 residues. Germline V gene lookup returns CDR1 SQVTM and CDR2 ANQGSEA. The CDR3 protein is CSVANGTREQYF. The CDR3 nucleotides are TGCAGCGTCGCCAATGGAACCAGGGAGCAGTACTTC.

The V and J genes are TRBV7-9 and TRBJ2-3; TRBD1 aligns across 11 bases. This CDR3 spans 15 amino acids. The V gene's germline CDR1 is SEHNR and CDR2 FQNEAQ (reference sequence). Unmatched junction bases numbered 7, after V lost 5 bases and J lost 6 bases. In nucleotides, the CDR3 is TGTGCCAGCAGCCCCGGACAGGGGGCTTGGGATACGCAGTATTTT. Protein: CASSPGQGAWDTQYF. Full variable domain (remainder filled in from reference TRBV7-9 and TRBJ2-3): DTGVSQNPRHKITKRGQNVTFRCDPISEHNRLYWYRQTLGQGPEFLTYFQNEAQLEKSRLLSDRFSAERPKGSFSTLEIQRTEQGDSAMYLCASSPGQGAWDTQYFGPGTRLTVL.

CDR3 coding DNA: TGTGCCAGCAAACCCCCTGGCGGGGCCTACAATGAGCAGTTCTTC. It codes for CASKPPGGAYNEQFF. V usage is TRBV6-6 and J usage is TRBJ2-1; maybe TRBD2 (6 bases). CDR1 is MNHNY and CDR2 is SVGAGI in the germline V gene (reference sequence). Trimming removed 7 bases at V and 2 bases at J, with 15 bases between. The CDR3 has 15 residues.

The V call is TRBV10-3, the J call TRBJ2-7; 10 nucleotides align to TRBD2. The CDR3 length is 14 residues. Germline trimming cut 9 bases from V and 0 bases from J; bases unmatched to any gene: 5. In germline, CDR1 is ENHRY, CDR2 SYGVKD. CDR3 sequence: CAISGTSDSYEQYF. The CDR3 nucleotides read TGTGCCATTTCCGGGACTAGCGACTCCTACGAGCAGTACTTC.

This chain joins TRBV20-1 and TRBJ1-1, with 7 positions matching TRBD1. The CDR3 has 14 residues. Germline trimming cut 5 bases from V and 5 bases from J; bases unmatched to any gene: 11. Germline loops: CDR1 DFQATT, CDR2 SNEGSKA (reference sequence). CDR3 coding DNA: TGCAGTGCTTGGAGGGGGCGAGGAAGAACTGAAGCTTTCTTT. Translation gives CSAWRGRGRTEAFF.

This clonotype was counted only a few times. CDR3 in amino acids: CSVHYAAGELFF. As DNA, the CDR3 is TGCAGCGTGCATTACGCGGCCGGGGAGCTGTTTTTT. The chain is built from TRBV29-1 and TRBJ2-2; D uncertain. The CDR3 length is 12 residues. Germline lookup yields CDR1 SQVTM and CDR2 ANQGSEA. The V gene lost 6 bases and the J gene lost 6 bases, with 11 bases spanning the gap.

There are a few counts of this clonotype. The V and J genes are TRBV7-9 and TRBJ2-1; D unresolved. Germline V gives CDR1 SEHNR, CDR2 FQNEAQ (reference sequence). The V end lost 5 bases, the J end lost 8 bases, and 16 bases lay between the germline ends. The CDR3 totals 14 residues. CDR3 coding DNA: TGTGCCAGCAGCCTGACGACCGGAAGGGATGAGCAGTTCTTC. Translating gives CASSLTTGRDEQFF. The whole variable domain, remainder taken from reference TRBV7-9 and TRBJ2-1, is DTGVSQNPRHKITKRGQNVTFRCDPISEHNRLYWYRQTLGQGPEFLTYFQNEAQLEKSRLLSDRFSAERPKGSFSTLEIQRTEQGDSAMYLCASSLTTGRDEQFFGPGTRLTVL.

This chain uses TRBV7-2 with TRBJ1-4, with D maybe TRBD1 (5 bases). V lost 1 base and J lost 2, with 8 bases in between. Germline loops: CDR1 SGHTA, CDR2 FQGNSA. CDR3 length equals 15 residues. CDR3 in amino acids: CASSLGRGTNEKLFF. The CDR3 coding sequence is TGTGCCAGCAGCTTAGGGCGGGGGACTAATGAAAAACTGTTTTTT.

This clonotype has just a few counts. J is TRBJ2-5 and V is TRBV14; TRBD1 matches at 11 bases. The ends lost 4 bases at V and 4 bases at J; junction bases unmatched: 5. CDR3 size: 15 residues. Germline CDR1 SGHDN, CDR2 FVKESK. CDR3 coding DNA: TGTGCCAGCAGCCTCCCTGGGACAGGGGGAGAGACCCAGTACTTC. Protein sequence: CASSLPGTGGETQYF.

This clonotype has more than one count but fewer than ten. The chain combines TRBV4-2 with TRBJ1-4; a weak D match, TRBD1 (5 bases). The CDR3 is 14 amino acids. Germline lookup yields CDR1 LGHNA and CDR2 YNFKEQ. V was cut by 1 base and J by 7 bases, with 10 bases left in between. CDR3 sequence: CASSQGQSPEKLFF. Written as DNA, the CDR3 is TGTGCCAGCAGCCAAGGACAGAGCCCTGAAAAACTGTTTTTT.

This clonotype was seen more than once but under ten times. The J gene is TRBJ2-6, the V gene TRBV5-1; possibly TRBD2 for D (5 bases). CDR1 SGHRS and CDR2 YFSETQ come from the germline V gene. The CDR3 extends over 13 amino acids. The ends were cut back, 0 bases at V and 15 bases at J, with 13 bases in the middle. The CDR3 sequence: CASSLEAVAALTF. CDR3 nucleotide sequence: TGCGCCAGCAGCTTGGAAGCGGTGGCAGCCCTGACTTTC.

V gene TRBV13 combines with J gene TRBJ2-3; D gene uncertain. V lost 1 base to trimming and J lost 1 base, with 9 bases between them. CDR1 is PRHDT and CDR2 is FYEKMQ in the germline V gene (reference sequence). This CDR3 is built from 15 residues. The CDR3 sequence: CASSLDEPRTDTQYF. CDR3 nucleotide sequence: TGTGCCAGCAGCTTAGATGAACCCCGCACAGATACGCAGTATTTT.

This clonotype appeared a few times. The gene calls are TRBV9 and TRBJ1-2; the D is unclear. The CDR3 sequence is 14 residues long. Germline assignment: CDR1 SGDLS and CDR2 YYNGEE. V lost 1 base to trimming and J lost 3 bases, with 10 bases between them. Written as DNA, the CDR3 is TGTGCCAGCAGCGTATCCACGGGAGACTATGGCTACACCTTC. This translates into CASSVSTGDYGYTF.

This clonotype was found a few times. V gene TRBV11-2 combines with J gene TRBJ2-5; D is unresolved. Germline CDR1 reads SGHAT; CDR2 reads FQNNGV. V was cut by 1 base and J by 2 bases, with 11 bases left in between. CDR3 length: 15 residues. CDR3 sequence: CASSLGELPQETQYF. The DNA of the CDR3 is TGTGCCAGCAGCTTAGGTGAACTACCACAAGAGACCCAGTACTTC.

This clonotype showed up just a few times. V gene TRBV20-1 combines with J gene TRBJ2-3; 9 bases line up with TRBD2. There are 14 residues in the CDR3. Germline V gene sequence: CDR1 DFQATT, CDR2 SNEGSKA (reference sequence). Germline trimming cut 6 bases from V and 2 bases from J; bases unmatched to any gene: 6. CDR3 DNA: TGCAGTGCCGCTAGCGGGGAGCTCACAGATACGCAGTATTTT. It codes for CSAASGELTDTQYF.

The chain joins TRBV12-3 or TRBV12-4 to TRBJ2-5, with a weak D call TRBD2 (5 bases). CDR3 length: 12 residues. Deletions cut 7 bases from V and 4 bases from J, with 10 bases between. CDR3 DNA sequence: TGTGCCAGCAACCGGGGTAGAGAGACCCAGTACTTC. It codes for CASNRGRETQYF.

This clonotype occurred a few times. V is TRBV7-9 and J is TRBJ2-4; tentatively, D is TRBD2 (7 bases). Trimming took off 5 bases at V and 4 bases at J, with 21 bases between the two ends. Germline V gives CDR1 SEHNR, CDR2 FQNEAQ (reference sequence). The CDR3 totals 17 residues. CDR3 sequence: CASSPPQGREAKNIQYF. DNA for the CDR3: TGTGCCAGCAGCCCACCTCAGGGGAGGGAGGCAAAAAACATTCAGTACTTC. The full variable domain, completed using reference TRBV7-9 and TRBJ2-4, is DTGVSQNPRHKITKRGQNVTFRCDPISEHNRLYWYRQTLGQGPEFLTYFQNEAQLEKSRLLSDRFSAERPKGSFSTLEIQRTEQGDSAMYLCASSPPQGREAKNIQYFGAGTRLSVL.

The chain joins TRBV27 to TRBJ1-5; possibly TRBD1 for D (5 bases). V was clipped by 3 bases and J by 5 bases, with 11 bases between them. The germline gives CDR1 MNHEY, CDR2 SMNVEV (reference sequence). The CDR3 totals 14 residues. CDR3 DNA: TGTGCCAGCAGTTTCGGGGGTTCCGATCAGCCCCAGCATTTT. As protein: CASSFGGSDQPQHF.